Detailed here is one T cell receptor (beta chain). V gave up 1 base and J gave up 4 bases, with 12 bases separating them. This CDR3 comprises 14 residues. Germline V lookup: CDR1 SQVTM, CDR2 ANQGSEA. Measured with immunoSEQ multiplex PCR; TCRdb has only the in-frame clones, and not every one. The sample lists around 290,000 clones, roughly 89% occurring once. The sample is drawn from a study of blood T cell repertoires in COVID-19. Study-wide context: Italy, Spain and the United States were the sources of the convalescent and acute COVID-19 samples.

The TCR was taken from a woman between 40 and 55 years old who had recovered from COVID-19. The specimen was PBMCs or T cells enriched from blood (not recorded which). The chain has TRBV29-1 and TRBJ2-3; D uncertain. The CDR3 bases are TGCAGCGTTGAAGGGGTGGGCTTGGCAGATACGCAGTATTTT. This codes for CSVEGVGLADTQYF.